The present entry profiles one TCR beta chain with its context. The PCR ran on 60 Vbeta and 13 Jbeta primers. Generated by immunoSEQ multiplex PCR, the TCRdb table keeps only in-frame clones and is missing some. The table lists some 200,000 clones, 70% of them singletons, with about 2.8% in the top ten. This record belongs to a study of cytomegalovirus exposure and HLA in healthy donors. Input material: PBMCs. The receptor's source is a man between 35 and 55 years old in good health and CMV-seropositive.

The CDR3 loop reads CASSLERTGRYGYTF. The CDR3, as DNA: TGTGCCAGCAGCTTGGAACGGACAGGGAGGTATGGCTACACCTTC. The rearrangement uses TRBV5-4 and TRBJ1-2; 8 bases are a match to TRBD1. Per the germline V gene, CDR1 is SGHNT and CDR2 is YYREEE (reference sequence). This CDR3 contains 15 residues. V lost 0 bases and J lost 5; bases outside the gene matches: 6.